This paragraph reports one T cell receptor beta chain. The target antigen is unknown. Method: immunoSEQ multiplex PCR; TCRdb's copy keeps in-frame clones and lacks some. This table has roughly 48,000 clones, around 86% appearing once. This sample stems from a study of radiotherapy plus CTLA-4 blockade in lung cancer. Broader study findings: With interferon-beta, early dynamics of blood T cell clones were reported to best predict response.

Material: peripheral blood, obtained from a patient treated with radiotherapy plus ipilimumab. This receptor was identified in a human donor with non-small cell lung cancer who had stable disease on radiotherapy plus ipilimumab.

The CDR3 spells CASSQDPAGGWNTQYF. CDR3 in DNA: TGCGCCAGCAGCCAAGATCCAGCGGGAGGGTGGAATACGCAGTATTTT. The chain carries TRBV4-3 and TRBJ2-3; TRBD2 matches 10 bases. The germline gives CDR1 LGHNA, CDR2 YSLEER. There are 16 residues in the CDR3. Germline trimming cut 0 bases from V and 7 bases from J; bases unmatched to any gene: 7.